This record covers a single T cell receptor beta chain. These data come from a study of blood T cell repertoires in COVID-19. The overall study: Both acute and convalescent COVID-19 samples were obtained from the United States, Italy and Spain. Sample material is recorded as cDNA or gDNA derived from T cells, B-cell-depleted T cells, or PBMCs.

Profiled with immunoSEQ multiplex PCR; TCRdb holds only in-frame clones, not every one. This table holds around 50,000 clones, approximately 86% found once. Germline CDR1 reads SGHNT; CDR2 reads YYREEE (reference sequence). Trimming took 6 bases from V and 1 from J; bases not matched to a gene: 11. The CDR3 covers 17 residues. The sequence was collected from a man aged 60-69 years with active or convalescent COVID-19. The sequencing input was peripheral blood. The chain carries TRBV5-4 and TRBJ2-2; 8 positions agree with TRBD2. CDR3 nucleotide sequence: TGTGCCAGCACCCCCGGGTGGCGGGGGGAGAACACCGGGGAGCTGTTTTTT. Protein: CASTPGWRGENTGELFF.